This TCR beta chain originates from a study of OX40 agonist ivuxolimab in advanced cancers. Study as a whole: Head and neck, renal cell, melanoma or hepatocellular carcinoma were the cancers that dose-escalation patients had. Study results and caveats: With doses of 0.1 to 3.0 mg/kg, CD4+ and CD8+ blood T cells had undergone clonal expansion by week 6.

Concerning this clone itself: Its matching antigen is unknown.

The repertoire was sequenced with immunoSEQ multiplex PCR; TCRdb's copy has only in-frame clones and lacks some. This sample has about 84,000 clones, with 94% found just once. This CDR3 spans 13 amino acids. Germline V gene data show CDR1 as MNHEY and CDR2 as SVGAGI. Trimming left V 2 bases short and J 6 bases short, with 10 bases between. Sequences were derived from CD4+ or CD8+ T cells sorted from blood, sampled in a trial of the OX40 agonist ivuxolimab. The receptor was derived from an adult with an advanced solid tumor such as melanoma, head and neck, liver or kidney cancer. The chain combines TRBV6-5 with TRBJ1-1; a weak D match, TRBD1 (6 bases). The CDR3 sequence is CASSYGGGPEAFF. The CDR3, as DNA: TGTGCCAGCAGTTACGGGGGGGGCCCTGAAGCTTTCTTT.